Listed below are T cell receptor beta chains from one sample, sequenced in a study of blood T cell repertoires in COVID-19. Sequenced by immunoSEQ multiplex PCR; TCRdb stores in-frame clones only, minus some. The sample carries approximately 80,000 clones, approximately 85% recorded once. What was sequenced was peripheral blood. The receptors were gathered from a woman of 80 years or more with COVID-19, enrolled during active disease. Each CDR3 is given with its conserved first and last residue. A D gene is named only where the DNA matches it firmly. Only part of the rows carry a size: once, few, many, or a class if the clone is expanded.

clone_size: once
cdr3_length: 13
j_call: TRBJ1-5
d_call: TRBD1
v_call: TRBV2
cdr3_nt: TGTGCCAGCACCAGGACAGGTAGCGAGCCCCAGCATTTT
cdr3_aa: CASTRTGSEPQHF

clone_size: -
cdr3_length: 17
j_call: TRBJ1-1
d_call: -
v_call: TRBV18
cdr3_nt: TGTGCCAGCTCACCTACGGTTCGCGGGGGCTTGAACACTGAAGCTTTCTTT
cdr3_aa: CASSPTVRGGLNTEAFF

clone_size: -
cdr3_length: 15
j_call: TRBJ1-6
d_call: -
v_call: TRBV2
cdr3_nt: TGTGCCAGATCCTTGGGAGGGGACCGAAATTCACCCCTCCACTTT
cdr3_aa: CARSLGGDRNSPLHF

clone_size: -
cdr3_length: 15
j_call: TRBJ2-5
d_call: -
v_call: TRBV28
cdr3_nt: TGTGCCAGCAGTTTATTGGGCAGGGAGGTCGAGACCCAGTACTTC
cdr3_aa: CASSLLGREVETQYF

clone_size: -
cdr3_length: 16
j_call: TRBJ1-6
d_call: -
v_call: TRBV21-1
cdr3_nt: TGTGCCAGCGAAAGGGGGACAGGGATAGCAAATTCACCCCTCCACTTT
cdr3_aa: CASERGTGIANSPLHF

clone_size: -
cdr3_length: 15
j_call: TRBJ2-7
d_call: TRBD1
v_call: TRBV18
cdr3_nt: TGTGCCAGCTCACCATACCGGGACAGGGGCTACGAGCAGTACTTC
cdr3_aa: CASSPYRDRGYEQYF

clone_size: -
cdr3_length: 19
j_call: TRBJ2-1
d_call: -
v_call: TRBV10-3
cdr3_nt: TGTGCCATCATGGCCCCACTAGTTTCCGGGTCGAGCTCCTACAATGAGCAGTTCTTC
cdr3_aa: CAIMAPLVSGSSSYNEQFF

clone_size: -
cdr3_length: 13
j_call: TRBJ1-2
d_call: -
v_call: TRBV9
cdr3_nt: TGTGCCAGCAGCGTAGGGACAGCCTATGGCTACACCTTC
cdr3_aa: CASSVGTAYGYTF

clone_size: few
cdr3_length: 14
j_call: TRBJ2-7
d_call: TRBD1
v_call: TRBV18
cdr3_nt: TGTGCCAGCTCCCTTTCGACAGGGGGCCGGGAGCAGTACTTC
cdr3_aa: CASSLSTGGREQYF

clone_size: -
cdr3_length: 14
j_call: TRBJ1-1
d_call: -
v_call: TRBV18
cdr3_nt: TGTGCCAGCTCACCAGTGGGGGGGAACACTGAAGCTTTCTTT
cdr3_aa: CASSPVGGNTEAFF

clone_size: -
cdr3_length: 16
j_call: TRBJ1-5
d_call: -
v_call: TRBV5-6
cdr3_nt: TGTGCCAGCAGCTTGGGTCGGGGGAACGGCAATCAGCCCCAGCATTTT
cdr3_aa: CASSLGRGNGNQPQHF

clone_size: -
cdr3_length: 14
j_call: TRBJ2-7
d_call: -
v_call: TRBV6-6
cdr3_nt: TGTGCCAGCAGCGCACAGGCCCCTTACTACGAGCAGTACTTC
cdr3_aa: CASSAQAPYYEQYF

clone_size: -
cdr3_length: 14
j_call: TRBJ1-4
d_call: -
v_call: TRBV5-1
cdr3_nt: TGCGCCAGCAGCCTTATGAACCAGGGAGAAAAACTGTTTTTT
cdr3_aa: CASSLMNQGEKLFF

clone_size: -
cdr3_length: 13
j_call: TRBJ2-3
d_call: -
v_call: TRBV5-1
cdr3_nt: TGCGCCAGCAGGGCGGGTCCCACAGATACGCAGTATTTT
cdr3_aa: CASRAGPTDTQYF

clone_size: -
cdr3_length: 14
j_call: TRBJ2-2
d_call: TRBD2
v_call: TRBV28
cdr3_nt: TGTGCCAGCAGTGGAGATAGCGGGACCGGGGAGCTGTTTTTT
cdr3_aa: CASSGDSGTGELFF

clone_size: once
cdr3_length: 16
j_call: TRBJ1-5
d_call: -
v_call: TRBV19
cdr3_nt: TGTGCCAGTGGGACCGGGACACCATATAGCAATCAGCCCCAGCATTTT
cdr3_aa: CASGTGTPYSNQPQHF

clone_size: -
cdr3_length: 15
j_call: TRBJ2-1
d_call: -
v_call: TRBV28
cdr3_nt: -
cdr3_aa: CASSTSSGSWDEQFF

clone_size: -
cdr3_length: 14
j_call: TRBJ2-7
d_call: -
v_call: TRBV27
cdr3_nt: TGTGCCAGCAGTTTTTCCCGGTACTCCTACGAGCAGTACTTC
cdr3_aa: CASSFSRYSYEQYF

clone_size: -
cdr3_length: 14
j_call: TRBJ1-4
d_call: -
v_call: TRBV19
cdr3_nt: TGTGCCAGTAGTACCGGGGGGAGCAGAGAAAAACTGTTTTTT
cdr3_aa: CASSTGGSREKLFF

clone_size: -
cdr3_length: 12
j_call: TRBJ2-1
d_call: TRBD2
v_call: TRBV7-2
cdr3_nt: TGTGCCAGCAGCTCCTTAAGCGGGAAAGAGTTCTTC
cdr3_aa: CASSSLSGKEFF

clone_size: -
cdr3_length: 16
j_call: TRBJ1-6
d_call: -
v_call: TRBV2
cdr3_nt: TGTGCCAGCAGTGATACGGACTTCTCCTATAATTCACCCCTCCACTTT
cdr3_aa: CASSDTDFSYNSPLHF

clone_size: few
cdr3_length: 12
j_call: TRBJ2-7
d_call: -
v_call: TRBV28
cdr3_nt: TGTGCCAGCAGTACTACTTTAGTTAAGCAGTACTTC
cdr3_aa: CASSTTLVKQYF

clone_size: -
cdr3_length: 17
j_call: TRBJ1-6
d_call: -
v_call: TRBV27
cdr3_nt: TGTGCCAGCAGTTACAGGGATCTGAGCTCCTATAATTCACCCCTCCACTTT
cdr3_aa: CASSYRDLSSYNSPLHF

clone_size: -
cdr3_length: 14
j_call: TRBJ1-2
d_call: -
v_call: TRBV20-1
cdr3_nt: TGCAGTGCTAGTTCGGTTCTGGGGGCGTATGGCTACACCTTC
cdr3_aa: CSASSVLGAYGYTF

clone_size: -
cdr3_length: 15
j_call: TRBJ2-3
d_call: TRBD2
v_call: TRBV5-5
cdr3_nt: TGTGCCAGCAGTAACGGACTAGCGGGGTCCGATACGCAGTATTTT
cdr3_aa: CASSNGLAGSDTQYF

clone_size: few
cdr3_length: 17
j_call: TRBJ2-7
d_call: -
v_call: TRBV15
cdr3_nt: TGTGCCACCAGCGGACACCGCGGGGCCAAGAGCTCCTACGAGCAGTACTTC
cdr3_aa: CATSGHRGAKSSYEQYF

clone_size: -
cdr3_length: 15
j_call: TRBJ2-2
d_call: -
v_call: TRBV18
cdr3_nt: TGTGCCAGCTCACCACCGGTCGGGAACACCGGGGAGCTGTTTTTT
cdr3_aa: CASSPPVGNTGELFF

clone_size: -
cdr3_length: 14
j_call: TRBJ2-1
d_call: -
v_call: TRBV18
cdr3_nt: TGTGCCAGCTCACCGTATCAGGGTTACAATGAGCAGTTCTTC
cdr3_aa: CASSPYQGYNEQFF

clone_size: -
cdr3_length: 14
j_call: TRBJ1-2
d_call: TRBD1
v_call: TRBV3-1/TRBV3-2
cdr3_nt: TGTGCCAGCAGCCAAGCCGACAGGGTCTATGGCTACACCTTC
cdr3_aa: CASSQADRVYGYTF

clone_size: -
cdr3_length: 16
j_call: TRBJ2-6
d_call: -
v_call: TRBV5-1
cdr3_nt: TGCGCCAGCAGCTTCGCAGGGCGCTCTGGGGCCAACGTCCTGACTTTC
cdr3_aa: CASSFAGRSGANVLTF

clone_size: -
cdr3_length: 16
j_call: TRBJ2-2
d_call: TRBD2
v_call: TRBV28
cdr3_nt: TGTGCCAGCAGATTCGACGGGAGGGCCAACACCGGGGAGCTGTTTTTT
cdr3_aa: CASRFDGRANTGELFF

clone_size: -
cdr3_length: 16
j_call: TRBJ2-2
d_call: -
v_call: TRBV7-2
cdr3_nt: TGTGCCAGCAGCAAAGGGACACCCTGGGACACCGGGGAGCTGTTTTTT
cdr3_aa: CASSKGTPWDTGELFF

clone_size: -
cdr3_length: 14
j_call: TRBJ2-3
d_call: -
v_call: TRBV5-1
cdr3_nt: TGCGCCAGCAGCTCGCTTGGCGCGGCAGATACGCAGTATTTT
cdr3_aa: CASSSLGAADTQYF

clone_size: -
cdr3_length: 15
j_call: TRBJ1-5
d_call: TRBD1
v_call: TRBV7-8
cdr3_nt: TGTGCCAGCAGCGTGAACCGGGACAGGGGTCAGCCCCAGCATTTT
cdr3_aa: CASSVNRDRGQPQHF

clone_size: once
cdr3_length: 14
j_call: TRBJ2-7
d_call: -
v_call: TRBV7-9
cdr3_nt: TGTGCCAGCAGCTTAAGTTGGCAGACCTACGAGCAGTACTTC
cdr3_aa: CASSLSWQTYEQYF

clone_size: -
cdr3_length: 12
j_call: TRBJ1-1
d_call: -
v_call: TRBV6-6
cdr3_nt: TGTGCCAGCAGAGACCCGGGGGGCCTAGCTTTCTTT
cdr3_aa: CASRDPGGLAFF

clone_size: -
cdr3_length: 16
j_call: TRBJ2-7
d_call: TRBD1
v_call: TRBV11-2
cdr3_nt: TGTGCCAGCAGCTTAGGTTTGACAGGGGGCATCTACGAGCAGTACTTC
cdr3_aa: CASSLGLTGGIYEQYF